This T cell receptor (beta chain) was sequenced during a study of T cell responses to AZD1222 COVID-19 vaccine. In the study overall: Second-dose intervals near 4 or 12 weeks were combined.

TCRdb keeps only in-frame clones here, not all; method: immunoSEQ multiplex PCR. This sample has roughly 150,000 clones, with around 91% found just once. Notes on the study in general: Clonal diversity may have been underestimated, and the donors were mostly white British, with more females than males. Vaccine-associated CD4 TCRs ranged over spike, dominating at 160-218 and 743-854. A reported finding is that nearly half of spike-specific TCRs target unmutated variant regions.

This clone appeared a single time. Its target is not known. The trim removed 0 bases at V and 8 bases at J, leaving 7 bases unmatched. CDR1 is MGHRA, CDR2 YSYEKL, per germline. This CDR3 has 15 amino acids. The sample here was peripheral blood, taken on day 0 of AZD1222 vaccination. J is TRBJ1-2 and V is TRBV4-1; 9 nucleotides match TRBD1. The TCR comes from an adult in good health. The DNA for the CDR3 is TGCGCCAGCAGCCAAGATTTAAGACAGGGGGAAGGCTACACCTTC. This gives the protein CASSQDLRQGEGYTF.